These T cell receptor beta chains were read from a single sample in a study of OX40 agonist ivuxolimab in advanced cancers. Data came from immunoSEQ multiplex PCR; TCRdb stores just in-frame clones and leaves some out. The sample includes around 100,000 clones, roughly nine tenths of them seen just once. The sample consisted of CD4+ or CD8+ T cells sorted from blood, taken in a trial of the OX40 agonist ivuxolimab. These TCRs come from an adult with an advanced solid tumor such as melanoma, head and neck, liver or kidney cancer. Both conserved end residues are part of each CDR3. D genes are given only for firm matches. For some rows the clone size is stated as once, few or many, or as a class when expanded; others skip it.

>TRBJ1-3|TRBV6-1|.|.
TGTGCCAGCAGTGAAAGGAACAGACCGGGAAACACCATATATTTT
CASSERNRPGNTIYF
>TRBJ1-5|TRBV28|TRBD1|.
TGTGCCAGCACCCCAGGGGGCGCCGGGAGCAATCAGCCCCAGCATTTT
CASTPGGAGSNQPQHF
>TRBJ2-7|TRBV5-1|TRBD2|.
TGCGCCAGCAGCTTGGGGCTAGCGGAGGTTTACGAGCAGTACTTC
CASSLGLAEVYEQYF
>TRBJ2-7|TRBV5-5|TRBD1|.
TGTGCCAGCAGCTTGGGAGGGGGCAGGAGCTACGAGCAGTACTTC
CASSLGGGRSYEQYF
>TRBJ2-1|TRBV7-3|TRBD1|.
TGTGCCAGCAGCGCTCCGGGACAGAACAATGAGCAGTTCTTC
CASSAPGQNNEQFF
>TRBJ2-7|TRBV29-1|TRBD2|.
TGCAGCGTGGGACTAGCGGGTACAAACGAGCAGTACTTC
CSVGLAGTNEQYF
>TRBJ2-7|TRBV13|TRBD2|.
TGTGCCAGCAGCACCCGACTAGCGGGACTTGCCTACGAGCAGTACTTC
CASSTRLAGLAYEQYF
>TRBJ2-7|TRBV5-8|.|.
TGTGCCAGCAGCTTGGCCAGCACTCCGGGCTACGAGCAGTACTTC
CASSLASTPGYEQYF
>TRBJ2-2|TRBV5-1|.|.
TGCGCCAGCAGTTCAGGGGACCCGAATCTCACCGGGGAGCTGTTTTTT
CASSSGDPNLTGELFF
>TRBJ2-5|TRBV2|.|once
TGTGCGGCAAGTCGGAGGGGGGAGACCCAGTACTTC
CAASRRGETQYF
>TRBJ2-2|TRBV5-1|.|.
TGCGCCAGCAGCTCCCGGGGCAGGGCCGACACCGGGGAGCTGTTTTTT
CASSSRGRADTGELFF
>TRBJ2-1|TRBV7-2|TRBD1|.
TGTGCCAGCAGCACCCGGGACAGGGTGGATGAGCAGTTCTTC
CASSTRDRVDEQFF
>TRBJ2-3|TRBV9|.|.
TGTGCCAGCAGCGTAGGGGCATTAAGCACAGATACGCAGTATTTT
CASSVGALSTDTQYF
>TRBJ2-7|TRBV7-9|TRBD1|few
TGTGCCGGGGGACAGACGCCCTACGAGCAGTACTTC
CAGGQTPYEQYF
>TRBJ2-1|TRBV11-3|.|.
TGTGCCAGCAGCGCAGGGGGGTCATACAATGAGCAGTTCTTC
CASSAGGSYNEQFF
>TRBJ2-7|TRBV7-2|TRBD1|.
TGTGCCAGCAGCGATCGACAGGGCCCCTACGAGCAGTACTTC
CASSDRQGPYEQYF
>TRBJ2-1|TRBV7-3|TRBD2|once
TGTGCCAGCGGCCCCCGGGGGGGGCGCAATGAGCAGTTCTTC
CASGPRGGRNEQFF
>TRBJ1-4|TRBV28|.|.
TGTGCCAGCAGTTTGAGTGAAAAACTGTTTTTT
CASSLSEKLFF
>TRBJ2-7|TRBV7-3|TRBD2|.
TGTGCCAGCACCGGTTGGGTAGCGGGATCCTACGAGCAGTACTTC
CASTGWVAGSYEQYF
>TRBJ2-5|TRBV6-5|.|.
TGTGCCAGCAGTTACGGGGGGGGCCTGGCAGAGACCCAGTACTTC
CASSYGGGLAETQYF
>TRBJ2-7|TRBV7-6|.|.
TGTGCCAGCAGCCGGGACGGACTCTCCTACGAGCAGTACTTC
CASSRDGLSYEQYF
>TRBJ1-3|TRBV4-1|.|.
TGCGCCAGCAGCCAGGGGGTGGTGGGGGCCGGAAACACCATATATTTT
CASSQGVVGAGNTIYF
>TRBJ2-7|TRBV28|.|.
TGTGCCAGCAGAACCCAGGGCACCTCCTACGAGCAGTACTTC
CASRTQGTSYEQYF
>TRBJ2-5|TRBV6-1|.|.
TGTGCCAGCAGTGAAGACCATGGTGGAGGGACCCAGTACTTC
CASSEDHGGGTQYF
>TRBJ1-3|TRBV7-8|.|once
TGTGCCAGCAGCTCCATCTGGGTCCCAACTGGAAACACCATATATTTT
CASSSIWVPTGNTIYF
>TRBJ2-1|TRBV14|TRBD1|.
TGTGCCAGCAGCCCTATGAGCGAGGGGGCTGGCTACAATGAGCAGTTCTTC
CASSPMSEGAGYNEQFF
>TRBJ2-1|TRBV19|TRBD2|.
TGTGCCAGTAGTATGGGATGGACTAGCGGGAGGGCGGGAAATGAGCAGTTCTTC
CASSMGWTSGRAGNEQFF
>TRBJ2-2|TRBV7-9|.|once
TGTGCCAGCAGCTTCCGGCCGAACACCGGGGAGCTGTTTTTT
CASSFRPNTGELFF
>TRBJ1-5|TRBV6-5|.|.
TGTGCCAGCAGTGCCGGGAGGGGCCAGCCCCAGCATTTT
CASSAGRGQPQHF
>TRBJ2-7|TRBV9|.|.
TGTGCCAGCAGCGTAGCGGAGGGGATCTACGAGCAGTACTTC
CASSVAEGIYEQYF
>TRBJ1-1|TRBV5-1|.|.
TGCGCCAGCAGCGTGGGTCACTCGAACACTGAAGCTTTCTTT
CASSVGHSNTEAFF
>TRBJ1-1|TRBV5-4|.|once
TGTGCCAGCAGCTCCTCAAGGAACACTGAAGCTTTCTTT
CASSSSRNTEAFF
>TRBJ1-1|TRBV29-1|.|few
TGCAGCGCCAAGGAAGGGCAGGGGAAAGTCACGGGAGCTTTCTTT
CSAKEGQGKVTGAFF
>TRBJ2-7|TRBV2|.|.
TGTGCCAGCAACCCGGGGGACGGAGGGACCTACGAGCAGTACTTC
CASNPGDGGTYEQYF
>TRBJ1-2|TRBV28|TRBD1|.
TGTGCCAGCAGTTCGAACACAGGGGGCGGGTATGGCTACACCTTC
CASSSNTGGGYGYTF
>TRBJ2-4|TRBV6-1|TRBD1|.
TGTGCCAGCAGTGATCAGGGGGACAAAAACATTCAGTACTTC
CASSDQGDKNIQYF
>TRBJ1-1|TRBV18|TRBD1|.
TGTGCCAGCTCACCGACAGGGAAGGCGGAAGCTTTCTTT
CASSPTGKAEAFF
>TRBJ2-5|TRBV2|.|.
TGTGCCAGCAGTGAATCAGAGACCCAGTACTTC
CASSESETQYF
>TRBJ1-5|TRBV28|.|.
TGTGCCAGCAGTCCCCGCAGGGTAGGACAGCCCCAGCATTTT
CASSPRRVGQPQHF
>TRBJ1-5|TRBV10-3|.|.
TGTGCCACAAAGACCGACAGGCCCAATCAGCCCCAGCATTTT
CATKTDRPNQPQHF
>TRBJ2-2|TRBV19|TRBD2|.
TGTGCCAGCAAAATTAGCGGGATTCCCGGGGAGCTGTTTTTT
CASKISGIPGELFF
>TRBJ2-1|TRBV9|TRBD2|.
TGTGCCAGCAGCGTAGAGATGGGCGGGAGGTTGAGGAATGAGCAGTTCTTC
CASSVEMGGRLRNEQFF
>TRBJ2-5|TRBV7-8|.|.
TGTGCCAGCAGCCCATGGGGGGAGACCCAGTACTTC
CASSPWGETQYF
>TRBJ2-1|TRBV7-2|.|.
TGTGCCAGCAGCCCTCCTACCTACAATGAGCAGTTCTTC
CASSPPTYNEQFF
>TRBJ2-4|TRBV18|TRBD2|.
TGTGCCAGCTCACCTGCTCCTAGCGGTCTAGCCAAAAACATTCAGTACTTC
CASSPAPSGLAKNIQYF
>TRBJ2-3|TRBV6-5|.|.
TGTGCCAGCCGATCGGGAGTGGGGCACACAGATACGCAGTATTTT
CASRSGVGHTDTQYF